This is a list of T cell receptor beta chains from one sample in a study of blood T cell repertoires in COVID-19. Measured with immunoSEQ multiplex PCR; TCRdb has only the in-frame clones, and not every one. The sample lists fewer than 250,000 clones, 80% to 90% occurring once. Sequencing was carried out using peripheral blood. These receptors all come from a woman between 45 and 65 years old with acute or convalescent COVID-19. Both conserved end residues are part of each CDR3. D genes are given only for firm matches. Some rows have no size entry. The others give once, few or many, or a class for an expanded clone.

V gene,D gene,J gene,clone size,CDR3 DNA,CDR3 protein
TRBV5-1,NA,TRBJ2-2,NA,TGCGCCAGCGGAAAGCGGTTAGACACCGGGGAGCTGTTTTTT,CASGKRLDTGELFF
TRBV12-3/TRBV12-4,NA,TRBJ1-1,NA,TGTGCCAGCAGCCGTTCTCAGGGTGAAGCTTTCTTT,CASSRSQGEAFF
TRBV9,NA,TRBJ2-1,NA,TGTGCCAGCAGCGCAGGACTCCTCCCAAACAATGAGCAGTTCTTC,CASSAGLLPNNEQFF
TRBV11-3,NA,TRBJ2-3,NA,TGTGCCAGCAGCTTAGGATCCGGGTTGGCAGATACGCAGTATTTT,CASSLGSGLADTQYF
TRBV3-1/TRBV3-2,NA,TRBJ1-3,NA,TGTGCCAGCAGCCAAGGAGGACTGCAGAGCTCTGGAAACACCATATATTTT,CASSQGGLQSSGNTIYF
TRBV5-1,NA,TRBJ2-1,once,TGCGCCAGCAGCAACAACCCGGGGAATGAGCAGTTCTTC,CASSNNPGNEQFF
TRBV7-2,NA,TRBJ2-6,NA,TGTGCCAGCAGCGTAATATCGTCTGGGGCCAACGTCCTGACTTTC,CASSVISSGANVLTF
TRBV19,NA,TRBJ1-1,NA,TGTGCCAGTAGTTATAACAGGGCCGTGAACACTGAAGCTTTCTTT,CASSYNRAVNTEAFF
TRBV5-5,NA,TRBJ1-5,once,TGTGCCAGTTCCTTAGGGGTAGGCCAGCCCCAGCATTTT,CASSLGVGQPQHF
TRBV13,NA,TRBJ1-2,NA,TGTGCCAGCTCCCCCAGGGGATTGGACTATGGCTACACCTTC,CASSPRGLDYGYTF
TRBV12-3/TRBV12-4,NA,TRBJ1-1,NA,TGTGCCAGCAGTTTAACTAACACTGAAGCTTTCTTT,CASSLTNTEAFF
TRBV27,TRBD2,TRBJ2-7,once,TGTGCCAGCAGCAAGACTAGCGGCAGCTCCTACGAGCAGTACTTC,CASSKTSGSSYEQYF
TRBV7-9,TRBD1,TRBJ2-3,NA,TGTGCCAGCAGCCCAAGGACAGGGGGCGTGGGGGATACGCAGTATTTT,CASSPRTGGVGDTQYF
TRBV20-1,NA,TRBJ2-7,NA,TGCAGTGCTAGTTCAGGGGGGTCCTACGAGCAGTACTTC,CSASSGGSYEQYF
TRBV2,NA,TRBJ2-3,NA,TGTGCCAGCAGTGAACGTGGGCCTAGCACAGATACGCAGTATTTT,CASSERGPSTDTQYF
TRBV24-1,TRBD1,TRBJ2-3,NA,TGTGCCACCAGCGGGACAGGGGTAGATACGCAGTATTTT,CATSGTGVDTQYF
TRBV7-3,TRBD1,TRBJ1-2,NA,TGTGCCAGCAGCTTCTTTCCGGGACAGGGCAATGGCTACACCTTC,CASSFFPGQGNGYTF
TRBV27,TRBD2,TRBJ2-1,NA,TGTGCCAGCAGTTTGGCGGGACTAGCGGGAGCTGGTCCCTCCTACAATGAGCAGTTCTTC,CASSLAGLAGAGPSYNEQFF
TRBV13,NA,TRBJ1-3,NA,TGTGCCAGCAGCTTTAGACGGGAAAACACCATATATTTT,CASSFRRENTIYF
TRBV6-2/TRBV6-3,NA,TRBJ1-4,once,TGTGCCAGCAGTTACCGGGGGACCAAAAATGAAAAACTGTTTTTT,CASSYRGTKNEKLFF
TRBV28,TRBD1,TRBJ1-1,NA,TGTGCCAGCAGACCACTCGACAGGGACACTGAAGCTTTCTTT,CASRPLDRDTEAFF
TRBV3-1/TRBV3-2,TRBD2,TRBJ2-3,NA,TGTGCCGTTATTTGTGCGGGAGGGCCGGGCACAGATACGCAGTATTTT,CAVICAGGPGTDTQYF
TRBV10-2,TRBD2,TRBJ2-1,NA,TGCGCCAGCAGTGAAGGAGGCGGGAGGGGTGAGCAGTTCTTC,CASSEGGGRGEQFF
TRBV5-1,TRBD1,TRBJ2-1,NA,TGCGCCAGCAGCCAATATCCGACAGGGAATCTTCTCAATGAGCAGTTCTTC,CASSQYPTGNLLNEQFF
TRBV6-1,NA,TRBJ1-2,NA,TGTGCCAGCAGTGAAACAGCTAACTATGGCTACACCTTC,CASSETANYGYTF
TRBV6-5,TRBD2,TRBJ2-7,NA,TGTGCCAGCAGTACCCTCGGGAGGGACGAGCAGTACTTC,CASSTLGRDEQYF
TRBV28,NA,TRBJ2-1,NA,TGTGCCAGCAGTCCTATAGCGGCCAGCAATGAGCAGTTCTTC,CASSPIAASNEQFF
TRBV5-1,NA,TRBJ2-3,NA,TGCGCCAGCTCCGGGACTCTCCTAGGCACAGATACGCAGTATTTT,CASSGTLLGTDTQYF
TRBV5-6,NA,TRBJ1-1,NA,TGTGCCAGCAGCAAGGGACTGGACACTGAAGCTTTCTTT,CASSKGLDTEAFF
TRBV5-1,TRBD1,TRBJ1-1,few,TGCGCCAGCAGCTGGGGCAAATCCGGACAGGGGGCTCGGGAGGCTTTCTTT,CASSWGKSGQGAREAFF
TRBV5-1,TRBD1,TRBJ1-2,NA,TGCGCCAGCAGCTTGGAGGGGACAGGGTCGCGCTACACCTTC,CASSLEGTGSRYTF
TRBV19,TRBD2,TRBJ2-1,NA,TGTGCCAGTAGGAGGGGACTAGCGGCGTACAATGAGCAGTTCTTC,CASRRGLAAYNEQFF
TRBV10-1,NA,TRBJ2-2,few,TGCGCCAGCAGGTCGGGAGCCCCGAACACCGGGGAGCTGTTTTTT,CASRSGAPNTGELFF
TRBV7-6,TRBD2,TRBJ2-5,many,TGTGCCAGCAGCTTAGGGTTAGCGGGGCAAGAGACCCAGTACTTC,CASSLGLAGQETQYF
TRBV24-1,TRBD2,TRBJ2-7,once,TGTGCCACCAGTTTTAAGGCGGGCGCTAGCGGAGATAACTCCTACGAGCAGTACTTC,CATSFKAGASGDNSYEQYF
TRBV5-4,NA,TRBJ2-3,NA,TGTGCCAGCAGCCCTGGGGCCGGAGCCATTGGCACAGATACGCAGTATTTT,CASSPGAGAIGTDTQYF
TRBV28,NA,TRBJ1-4,NA,TGTGCCAGCACCCCCCCTGACTTGGGTGAAAAACTGTTTTTT,CASTPPDLGEKLFF